The 10 T cell receptor beta chains below all came from one sample that was sequenced in a study of CD8 T cells in ankylosing spondylitis. TCRdb independently ran MiXCR on the 5' RACE reads; one entry per CDR3 protein. The sample yields roughly 230,000 distinct CDR3 sequences, approximately 10% seen once. Sequenced material: blood, either unsorted or a sorted T cell fraction (not recorded which). The receptor set was obtained from a male donor with ankylosing spondylitis or in good health (not recorded which).

This clonotype was counted ten times or more. The V call is TRBV12-3 or TRBV12-4, the J call TRBJ2-5, with 7 positions matching TRBD1. There are 13 residues in the CDR3. Trimming cost V 5 bases and J 4 bases; bases outside gene matches: 4. The CDR3 sequence: CASSLRQGETQYF. CDR3 DNA: TGTGCCAGCAGTCTGAGACAGGGAGAGACCCAGTACTTC.

This clonotype was seen repeatedly, ten times or more. The chain couples TRBV20-1 to TRBJ1-1; D is perhaps TRBD1 (5 bases). Trimming took 5 bases from V and 11 from J, leaving 15 bases between them. Germline V CDR1 and CDR2: DFQATT, SNEGSKA (reference sequence). The CDR3 is 11 residues long. The CDR3 DNA is TGCAGTGCTTCCCGCAGGGACGAGGCTTTCTTT. Its translation: CSASRRDEAFF.

In its sample, this clonotype was seen many times. The gene calls are TRBV20-1 and TRBJ2-2, with D possibly TRBD2 on 6 matching bases. This CDR3 has 12 residues. V was pared by 3 bases and J by 6 bases, with 8 bases between. CDR1 and CDR2 from the germline V gene are DFQATT and SNEGSKA (reference sequence). The CDR3 DNA reads TGCAGTGCTAGGTGGAGGGCCGGGGAGCTGTTTTTT. Translated: CSARWRAGELFF.

Many counts were recorded for this clonotype. The rearrangement links TRBV6-1 to TRBJ1-2, with TRBD1 matching 7 bases. Germline V CDR1 and CDR2: MNHNS, SASEGT. Trimming at V came to 0 bases and at J to 5 bases, leaving 6 bases not matched to a gene. CDR3 length: 15 amino acids. CDR3 sequence: CASSEARGSQYGYTF. The CDR3 DNA reads as TGTGCCAGCAGTGAAGCCAGGGGGAGCCAATATGGCTACACCTTC.

This clonotype was seen at least ten times. This chain connects TRBV6-5 to TRBJ2-6, with 7 bases that match TRBD1. This CDR3 spans 17 amino acids. V lost 4 bases to trimming and J lost 0 bases; unmatched junction nucleotides: 6. CDR1 MNHEY and CDR2 SVGAGI come from the germline V gene. CDR3 protein: CASSSPHRGSGANVLTF. DNA of the CDR3: TGTGCCAGCAGTTCCCCCCACAGGGGCTCTGGGGCCAACGTCCTGACTTTC.

This clonotype has at least ten counts. V gene TRBV4-1 combines with J gene TRBJ1-2, with a weak D call TRBD1 (5 bases). Germline CDR1 is MGHRA and CDR2 is YSYEKL. This CDR3 is 11 amino acids long. V was trimmed by 6 bases and J by 5 bases, leaving 7 bases between them. CDR3 in amino acids: CASSPGYGYTF. The CDR3 bases are TGCGCCAGCAGTCCAGGGTATGGCTACACCTTC.

This clonotype has more than one count but fewer than ten. In nucleotides, the CDR3 is TGTGCCAGCAGTTTATCCGGGACAGGGGGATACGAGCAGTACTTC. It codes for CASSLSGTGGYEQYF. V usage is TRBV27 and J usage is TRBJ2-7; 11 nucleotides match TRBD1. This CDR3 spans 15 amino acids. Germline trimming cut 0 bases from V and 4 bases from J; bases unmatched to any gene: 2. In germline, CDR1 is MNHEY, CDR2 SMNVEV (reference sequence).

This clonotype was counted ten times or more. This chain links TRBV20-1 with TRBJ2-2; D assignment may be TRBD1 or TRBD2 (5 bases each). Germline V gives CDR1 DFQATT, CDR2 SNEGSKA (reference sequence). Trimming took 0 bases from V and 1 from J, leaving 6 bases between them. This CDR3 has 14 residues. CDR3 in amino acids: CSARDGGNTGELFF. The CDR3 nucleotides are TGCAGTGCTAGAGATGGGGGGAACACCGGGGAGCTGTTTTTT.

This clonotype was seen at least ten times. The genes are TRBV7-2 and TRBJ1-2; no firm D call. The CDR3 totals 13 residues. Germline V gives CDR1 SGHTA, CDR2 FQGNSA. Trimming left V 3 bases short and J 7 bases short, with 12 bases between. The CDR3 DNA follows: TGTGCCAGCAGCTTCGTCACGGCCGCTGGCTACACCTTC. This sequence encodes CASSFVTAAGYTF.

At least ten counts were recorded for this clonotype. The chain joins TRBV2 to TRBJ2-1, with 9 bases matching TRBD2. The CDR3 length is 13 residues. The ends lost 11 bases at V and 8 bases at J; junction bases unmatched: 10. Germline-derived CDR1 and CDR2 are SNHLY and FYNNEI. CDR3 sequence: CAGASGELDEQFF. The CDR3 nucleotides are TGTGCCGGAGCTAGCGGGGAGCTGGATGAGCAGTTCTTC.